A single sample is the source of the 27 T cell receptor beta chains below, sequenced in a study of CD8 T cells in Susac syndrome. Random hexamers served to reverse transcribe roughly 0.5 to 1 ug RNA. MiXCR, applied by TCRdb to the immunoSEQ multiplex PCR reads, yields one record per CDR3 protein. The sample has about 210,000 distinct CDR3 sequences, 94% seen once; the top ten hold 0.15% to 0.2%. Sequencing was done on a sample of CD4+ T cells from PBMCs. The receptor source for this set is a human donor with Susac syndrome.

The gene calls are TRBV20-1 and TRBJ1-1; unclear D gene. The CDR3 is 14 amino acids. Trimming cost V 1 base and J 0 bases, with 9 bases left between them. The V gene's germline CDR1 is DFQATT and CDR2 SNEGSKA (reference sequence). For the CDR3, the DNA is TGCAGTGCTAGAGTCCCCTTCTTGAACACTGAAGCTTTCTTT. Protein sequence: CSARVPFLNTEAFF.

J is TRBJ1-1 and V is TRBV27; D may be TRBD1 (5 bases). The length of the CDR3 is 13 residues. V lost 3 bases and J lost 8, with 13 bases in between. CDR1 is MNHEY and CDR2 is SMNVEV in the germline V gene (reference sequence). CDR3 sequence: CASSFRGPGEAFF. Here the CDR3 DNA reads TGTGCCAGCAGTTTCCGAGGACCAGGGGAAGCTTTCTTT.

This chain's CDR3 is CASRITGTVMNTEAFF. DNA of the CDR3: TGTGCCAGCAGGATCACCGGGACAGTCATGAACACTGAAGCTTTCTTT. V gene TRBV12-3 or TRBV12-4 combines with J gene TRBJ1-1; 7 nucleotides line up with TRBD1. This CDR3 has 16 residues. Trimming removed 6 bases from V and 0 bases from J; junction bases left unmatched: 10.

The V gene is TRBV24-1, the J gene TRBJ2-3; 11 bases are shared with TRBD2. The junction had 3 bases not matched to a gene; V was cut back by 3 bases and J by 2 bases. Germline CDR1 is KGHDR and CDR2 is SFDVKD. The CDR3 has 16 amino acids. As DNA, the CDR3 is TGTGCCACCAGTGATAAACTAGCGGGGGACACAGATACGCAGTATTTT. Its protein product is CATSDKLAGDTDTQYF.

The gene calls are TRBV30 and TRBJ1-6; D remains ambiguous. Germline CDR1 is GTSNPN and CDR2 is SVGIG (reference sequence). The CDR3 runs to 15 residues. Trimming pared 6 bases from V and 0 bases from J, leaving 12 bases between. The CDR3 spells CACERASSYNSPLHF. The DNA of the CDR3 is TGTGCCTGTGAGAGAGCAAGCTCCTATAATTCACCCCTCCACTTT.

The gene calls are TRBV6-1 and TRBJ2-5; 7 nucleotides line up with TRBD1. The germline CDR1 and CDR2 sequences are MNHNS and SASEGT. The V segment lost 8 bases and the J segment 2 bases; nucleotides outside the gene matches: 8. The CDR3 totals 14 residues. The DNA of the CDR3 is TGTGCCAGCGCCGCCCTGGACAGGCAAGAGACCCAGTACTTC. Residues: CASAALDRQETQYF.

V is TRBV6-5 and J is TRBJ2-7; TRBD2 is a possible D gene (5 bases). This CDR3 has 16 residues. Germline-derived CDR1 and CDR2 are MNHEY and SVGAGI. V dropped 2 bases and J dropped 7 bases, with 21 bases sitting between them. The CDR3 protein is CASSYRLNGVDGEQYF. The CDR3 DNA follows: TGTGCCAGCAGTTACCGACTTAACGGGGTCGACGGGGAGCAGTACTTC.

The chain recombines TRBV28 with TRBJ1-1; D gene ambiguous. The CDR3 is 15 residues long. Germline CDR1 is MDHEN and CDR2 is SYDVKM. Trimming stripped 2 bases from V and 0 bases from J, with 10 bases between. The CDR3 spells CASSLPLIMNTEAFF. For the CDR3, the DNA is TGTGCCAGCAGTTTACCGTTGATTATGAACACTGAAGCTTTCTTT. The whole variable domain, remainder taken from reference TRBV28 and TRBJ1-1, is DVKVTQSSRYLVKRTGEKVFLECVQDMDHENMFWYRQDPGLGLRLIYFSYDVKMKEKGDIPEGYSVSREKKERFSLILESASTNQTSMYLCASSLPLIMNTEAFFGQGTRLTVV.

The chain is built from TRBV6-5 and TRBJ1-5; weak D call: TRBD1 (5 bases). Trimming cost V 7 bases and J 6 bases, with 13 bases left between them. Per the germline V gene, CDR1 is MNHEY and CDR2 is SVGAGI. The CDR3 runs 13 residues. Written as DNA, the CDR3 is TGTGCCAGCATTAAAGACAGATTTCAGCCCCAGCATTTT. Protein product: CASIKDRFQPQHF.

V and J are TRBV27 and TRBJ2-7; D tentatively fits TRBD1 or TRBD2 (5 bases each). Germline V CDR1 and CDR2: MNHEY, SMNVEV (reference sequence). This CDR3 region has 13 residues. The V end was cut by 8 bases, the J end by 2 bases, with 13 bases between. CDR3 DNA sequence: TGTGCCAGCGGGGGACCGACTACCTACGAGCAGTACTTC. As protein: CASGGPTTYEQYF.

The J gene is TRBJ2-2, the V gene TRBV7-2; D tentatively fits TRBD1 or TRBD2 (5 bases each). Germline V gene lookup returns CDR1 SGHTA and CDR2 FQGNSA. V lost 1 base to trimming and J lost 4 bases, with 10 bases between them. CDR3 length: 15 residues. The CDR3 spells CASSLGGIRTGELFF. DNA of the CDR3: TGTGCCAGCAGCTTAGGGGGGATTCGCACCGGGGAGCTGTTTTTT. The full variable domain, in which reference TRBV7-2 and TRBJ2-2 provide the parts outside the CDR3, is GAGVSQSPSNKVTEKGKDVELRCDPISGHTALYWYRQSLGQGLEFLIYFQGNSAPDKSGLPSDRFSAERTGGSVSTLTIQRTQQEDSAVYLCASSLGGIRTGELFFGEGSRLTVL.

J is TRBJ1-2 and V is TRBV5-6; tentative D call: TRBD1 (5 bases). Looked up from germline, CDR1 is SGHDT and CDR2 is YYEEEE. The CDR3 totals 14 residues. V lost 2 bases and J 5 bases, leaving 13 bases between the germline ends. The CDR3: CASSFSRDGYGYTF. The CDR3 DNA follows: TGTGCCAGCAGCTTCAGCCGGGACGGATATGGCTACACCTTC.

The gene calls are TRBV7-3 and TRBJ1-1; 7 bases fit TRBD1. In germline, CDR1 is SGHTA, CDR2 FQGTGA. This CDR3 is built from 15 residues. The V segment lost 5 bases and the J segment 7 bases; nucleotides outside the gene matches: 13. Here the CDR3 DNA reads TGTGCCAGCAGCCCGAATAGGGACAGATACAGTGAAGCTTTCTTT. Its protein product is CASSPNRDRYSEAFF.

On this clonotype itself: At one boundary the junction diverges from the germline segment, which might be a read error. This rearrangement joins TRBV12-3 or TRBV12-4 to TRBJ2-1; weak D call: TRBD2 (5 bases). This CDR3 has 14 residues. The CDR3 spells CASSLGVAHNEQFF. The CDR3, as DNA: TGTGCCAGCAGCTTAGGAGTAGCGCACAATGAGCAGTTCTTC.

The rearrangement links TRBV3-1 to TRBJ2-1; no definite D call. The germline CDR1 and CDR2 sequences are LGHDT and YNNKEL (reference sequence). The V end lost 4 bases, the J end lost 6 bases, and 4 bases lay between the germline ends. The CDR3 has 11 amino acids. This CDR3 is CASSRLNEQFF. CDR3 in DNA: TGTGCCAGCAGCCGACTCAATGAGCAGTTCTTC.

This chain connects TRBV7-2 to TRBJ2-5; no definite D call. This CDR3 region has 13 residues. Germline V gene data show CDR1 as SGHTA and CDR2 as FQGNSA. V lost 2 bases and J lost 5, with 9 bases in between. In DNA form, the CDR3 reads TGTGCCAGCAGCTTAACAGTCGCGGAGACCCAGTACTTC. It translates to CASSLTVAETQYF.

The CDR3 is CASSFERGIRYGYTF. CDR3 sequence (DNA): TGTGCCAGCAGTTTCGAGCGGGGTATTCGCTATGGCTACACCTTC. V is TRBV6-2 or TRBV6-3 and J is TRBJ1-2, with D unclear. The germline V gene encodes CDR1 MNHEY and CDR2 SVGEGT. Trimming cost V 4 bases and J 4 bases, with 16 bases left between them. This CDR3 is 15 amino acids long.

This sequence joins TRBV6-2 or TRBV6-3 and TRBJ2-1, with 11 bases that match TRBD2. This CDR3 spans 15 amino acids. CDR1 and CDR2 (germline): MNHEY, SVGEGT. V lost 0 bases, J lost 9 bases, and 4 bases stayed unmatched. The DNA for the CDR3 is TGTGCCAGCAGTTACTCGCTAGCGGGAGGAAGTGAGCAGTTCTTC. Residues: CASSYSLAGGSEQFF.

This chain uses TRBV3-1 with TRBJ2-3; D unresolved. The CDR3 covers 13 residues. Germline V gene sequence: CDR1 LGHDT, CDR2 YNNKEL (reference sequence). Trimming cost V 2 bases and J 1 base, with 4 bases left between them. The chain's CDR3 is CASSQRGTDTQYF. CDR3 bases: TGTGCCAGCAGCCAACGGGGCACAGATACGCAGTATTTT.

The V and J genes are TRBV6-1 and TRBJ1-6; TRBD1 agrees at 8 bases. This CDR3 has 17 amino acids. Germline-derived CDR1 and CDR2 are MNHNS and SASEGT. The V and J ends lost 7 bases and 1 base, in that order; junction bases with no gene match: 9. CDR3 DNA sequence: TGTGCCAGCACCCAGGGGGCGGTTCGATCCTATAATTCACCCCTCCACTTT. It specifies CASTQGAVRSYNSPLHF.

This chain joins TRBV14 and TRBJ2-7; unclear D gene. The V and J ends lost 6 bases and 2 bases respectively, with 14 bases between them. Germline assignment: CDR1 SGHDN and CDR2 FVKESK. CDR3 length: 14 amino acids. The chain's CDR3 is CASSEIGLPYEQYF. The CDR3 DNA reads as TGTGCCAGCAGTGAGATAGGGCTTCCCTACGAGCAGTACTTC.

CDR3 protein: CSGSAYNEKLFF. The CDR3 DNA is TGCAGTGGTTCGGCCTATAATGAAAAACTGTTTTTT. The chain has TRBV20-1 and TRBJ1-4; D is ambiguous. The CDR3 has 12 amino acids. V shed 7 bases and J shed 4 bases, with 10 bases lying between them. Germline V gives CDR1 DFQATT, CDR2 SNEGSKA (reference sequence).

The rearrangement uses TRBV6-2 or TRBV6-3 and TRBJ2-7; D not resolved. Germline values: CDR1 MNHEY, CDR2 SVGEGT. CDR3 length equals 15 residues. V lost 6 bases and J 0 bases, leaving 15 bases between the germline ends. The CDR3, as DNA: TGTGCCAGCAGCCCCCGAGGAGAACCCTCCTACGAGCAGTACTTC. Translated: CASSPRGEPSYEQYF.

The CDR3 region has the DNA TGTGCCAGCAGCTTAGTCATTGGATCTGATGAGCAGTTCTTC. Protein: CASSLVIGSDEQFF. This chain uses TRBV7-6 with TRBJ2-1; D call uncertain. Germline CDR1 and CDR2: SGHVS and FNYEAQ. The CDR3 is 14 amino acids. Trimming left V 1 base short and J 8 bases short, with 12 bases between.

V is TRBV6-6 and J is TRBJ1-3; D remains ambiguous. CDR3 length: 14 residues. CDR1 and CDR2 from the germline V gene are MNHNY and SVGAGI (reference sequence). Trimming removed 8 bases from V and 2 bases from J, with 13 bases in between. The CDR3 region is CASSHGGTGNTIYF. Here the CDR3 DNA reads TGTGCCAGCTCCCATGGCGGGACTGGAAACACCATATATTTT.

The chain uses TRBV28 and TRBJ2-2, with 14 nucleotides matching TRBD2. V was clipped by 3 bases and J by 6 bases; unmatched bases: 6. CDR1 and CDR2 from the germline V gene are MDHEN and SYDVKM. The CDR3 is 17 amino acids. The CDR3, as DNA: TGTGCCAGCAGTTTTTGGAGACTAGCGGGGGGGCCCGGGGAGCTGTTTTTT. Translated, it gives CASSFWRLAGGPGELFF.

The genes are TRBV20-1 and TRBJ2-7; maybe TRBD2 (5 bases). The CDR3 spans 16 residues. Germline values: CDR1 DFQATT, CDR2 SNEGSKA (reference sequence). V gave up 0 bases and J gave up 3 bases, with 18 bases separating them. The CDR3 bases are TGCAGTGCTAGAGATCGAGTCGGGGTAGCCGACTACGAGCAGTACTTC. It encodes CSARDRVGVADYEQYF.